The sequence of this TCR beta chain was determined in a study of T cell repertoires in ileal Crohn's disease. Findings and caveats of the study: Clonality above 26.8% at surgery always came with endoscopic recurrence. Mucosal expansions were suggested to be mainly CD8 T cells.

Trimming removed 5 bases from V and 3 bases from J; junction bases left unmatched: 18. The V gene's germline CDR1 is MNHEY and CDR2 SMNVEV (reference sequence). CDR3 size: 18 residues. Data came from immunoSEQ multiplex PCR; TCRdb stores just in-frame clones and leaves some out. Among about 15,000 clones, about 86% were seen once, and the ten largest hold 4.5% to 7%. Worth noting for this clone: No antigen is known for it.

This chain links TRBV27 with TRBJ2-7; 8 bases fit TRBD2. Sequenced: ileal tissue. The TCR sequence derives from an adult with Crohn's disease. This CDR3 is CASSPGGSRPWSHYEQYF. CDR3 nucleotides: TGTGCCAGCAGTCCGGGGGGGAGCCGGCCGTGGAGCCACTACGAGCAGTACTTC.